The sequence of this TCR beta chain was determined in a study of blood T cell repertoires in COVID-19. As originally analysed: Reference gene primer amplification gave nucleated cell count estimates. Generated by immunoSEQ multiplex PCR, the TCRdb table keeps only in-frame clones and is missing some. Clonal size and the V and J genes are those of that table, whereas D and trimming came from the DNA. Of 150,000 to 200,000 clones listed, 80% to 90% are singletons. V lost 4 bases to trimming and J lost 4 bases; unmatched junction nucleotides: 0. The germline gives CDR1 SQVTM, CDR2 ANQGSEA. This CDR3 spans 12 amino acids.

This chain uses TRBV29-1 with TRBJ2-7; 11 bases are a match to TRBD2. Material: peripheral blood. This TCR derives from a man aged 60 to 75 with acute or convalescent COVID-19. CDR3 sequence: CSVGTSGYEQYF. Written as DNA, the CDR3 is TGCAGCGTTGGGACTAGCGGGTACGAGCAGTACTTC.